These T cell receptor beta chains were read from a single sample in a study of blood T cell repertoires in COVID-19. This table comes from immunoSEQ multiplex PCR, and its TCRdb copy is limited to in-frame clones, with some not included. The sample has 200,000 to 250,000 clones, over 65% seen once. Sequenced material: PBMCs or T cells enriched from blood (not recorded which). All receptors derive from a woman between 55 and 75 years old who had recovered from COVID-19. The CDR3 runs from the conserved cysteine through the conserved F or W. Fields, in order: clone size, V gene, D gene, J gene, CDR3 protein, CDR3 DNA. A D gene is named only where the DNA matches it firmly. The listing skips clone size in some rows; elsewhere it reads once, few, many or a size class.

few	TRBV7-8	TRBD1	TRBJ1-2	CASSSGTGEFYGYTF	TGTGCCAGCAGCTCTGGGACAGGCGAATTCTATGGCTACACCTTC
NA	TRBV3-1/TRBV3-2	NA	TRBJ2-7	CASSQPSQGGGYEQYF	TGTGCCAGCAGCCAACCATCTCAGGGAGGTGGCTACGAGCAGTACTTC
NA	TRBV5-6	NA	TRBJ2-5	CASSLVGPIPKTQYF	TGTGCCAGCAGCTTGGTGGGCCCTATACCGAAGACCCAGTACTTC
NA	TRBV9	TRBD2	TRBJ2-3	CASSVGIAGVTDTQYF	TGTGCCAGCAGCGTAGGGATAGCGGGAGTTACAGATACGCAGTATTTT
NA	TRBV4-3	TRBD1	TRBJ1-2	CASSQDRAGGVYGYTF	TGCGCCAGCAGCCAAGATAGAGCAGGGGGCGTGTATGGCTACACCTTC
NA	TRBV29-1	NA	TRBJ1-1	CSVDRYSNTEAFF	TGCAGCGTTGACCGGTACAGTAACACTGAAGCTTTCTTT
NA	TRBV5-1	TRBD1	TRBJ1-1	CASSLLRVGGTNTEAFF	TGCGCCAGCAGCTTGTTGCGGGTAGGGGGCACGAACACTGAAGCTTTCTTT
NA	TRBV10-2	TRBD2	TRBJ2-2	CASTPSEGGPGTGELFF	TGCGCCAGCACCCCATCGGAGGGAGGGCCGGGCACCGGGGAGCTGTTTTTT
NA	TRBV19	NA	TRBJ2-5	CASSTRWGFGETQYF	TGTGCCAGTAGCACCCGATGGGGCTTCGGAGAGACCCAGTACTTC
once	TRBV5-1	NA	TRBJ2-5	CASSLPSQETQYF	TGCGCCAGCAGCTTGCCATCCCAAGAGACCCAGTACTTC
NA	TRBV18	NA	TRBJ1-2	CASSPSEGSGYGYTF	TGTGCCAGCTCACCGAGCGAGGGCTCGGGCTATGGCTACACCTTC
NA	TRBV4-1	TRBD1	TRBJ1-6	CASSQRQGARVSPLHF	TGCGCCAGCAGCCAGCGACAGGGGGCGCGGGTTTCACCCCTCCACTTT
NA	TRBV5-6	TRBD1	TRBJ1-1	CASSLVRDRVFTEAFF	TGTGCCAGCAGCTTGGTGCGGGACAGGGTTTTCACTGAAGCTTTCTTT
NA	TRBV18	TRBD1	TRBJ2-1	CASSPRDRGGGEQFF	TGTGCCAGCTCACCACGGGACAGGGGAGGTGGTGAGCAGTTCTTC
many	TRBV13	NA	TRBJ2-7	CASSLGRGSSYEQYF	TGTGCCAGCAGCTTAGGCCGGGGTAGCTCCTACGAGCAGTACTTC
NA	TRBV7-3	NA	TRBJ2-3	CASSLNHRPTDTQYF	TGTGCCAGCAGCTTAAATCACAGGCCCACAGATACGCAGTATTTT
once	TRBV6-5	NA	TRBJ2-5	CASSPWGGEETQYF	TGTGCCAGCAGTCCGTGGGGAGGAGAAGAGACCCAGTACTTC
NA	TRBV6-5	NA	TRBJ1-5	CASSNQGMNQPQHF	TGTGCCAGCAGTAATCAGGGGATGAATCAGCCCCAGCATTTT
NA	TRBV5-1	TRBD1	TRBJ2-7	CASSSTGQGAYEQYF	TGCGCCAGCAGCTCCACAGGACAGGGCGCCTACGAGCAGTACTTC
NA	TRBV5-1	TRBD2	TRBJ2-3	CASRSGSGASTDTQYF	TGCGCCAGCAGGTCAGGGAGCGGGGCCAGCACAGATACGCAGTATTTT
NA	TRBV7-8	TRBD2	TRBJ2-1	CASSLYGRAANEQFF	TGTGCCAGCAGCTTATACGGGAGGGCCGCCAATGAGCAGTTCTTC
once	TRBV10-3	NA	TRBJ2-7	CAISLDSTYEQYF	TGTGCCATCAGCTTAGACAGCACCTACGAGCAGTACTTC
few	TRBV3-1/TRBV3-2	TRBD1	TRBJ1-5	CASSKTGVSNQPQHF	TGTGCCAGCAGCAAAACAGGGGTTAGCAATCAGCCCCAGCATTTT
NA	TRBV3-1/TRBV3-2	NA	TRBJ2-5	CASSEPGRRQETQYF	TGTGCCAGCAGCGAGCCCGGGAGAAGGCAAGAGACCCAGTACTTC
few	TRBV5-4	TRBD1	TRBJ1-3	CASSGGQAPGNTIYF	TGTGCCAGCAGCGGGGGACAGGCCCCGGGAAACACCATATATTTT
NA	TRBV5-6	TRBD1	TRBJ1-5	CASSLLGQGNQPQHF	TGTGCCAGCAGCTTGTTGGGACAGGGCAATCAGCCCCAGCATTTT
few	TRBV19	NA	TRBJ1-2	CASSIVMAYGYTF	TGTGCCAGTAGTATAGTCATGGCCTATGGCTACACCTTC
NA	TRBV5-4	NA	TRBJ2-5	CASSLRQETQYF	TGTGCCAGCAGCTTGCGGCAAGAGACCCAGTACTTC
NA	TRBV19	NA	TRBJ2-2	CASSINTGANTGELFF	TGTGCCAGTAGTATAAATACAGGTGCGAACACCGGGGAGCTGTTTTTT
NA	TRBV10-2	NA	TRBJ1-5	CASSESQAGQPQHF	TGCGCCAGCAGTGAGTCTCAGGCCGGACAGCCCCAGCATTTT
NA	TRBV5-1	TRBD2	TRBJ2-7	CASSLTGLAGGDEQYF	TGCGCCAGCAGCTTGACTGGACTAGCGGGGGGAGATGAGCAGTACTTC
NA	TRBV10-3	NA	TRBJ1-1	CAISDFERGQNTEAFF	TGTGCCATCAGTGACTTCGAGAGGGGACAGAACACTGAAGCTTTCTTT
NA	TRBV5-1	NA	TRBJ2-1	CASSLLGSVNEQFF	TGCGCCAGCAGCTTGCTCGGGAGCGTGAATGAGCAGTTCTTC
once	TRBV19	NA	TRBJ2-7	CASSQQATAYEQYF	TGTGCCAGTAGCCAACAGGCGACAGCCTACGAGCAGTACTTC
NA	TRBV7-2	NA	TRBJ1-5	CASSLGPGVSNQPQHF	TGTGCCAGCAGCTTAGGTCCCGGGGTTAGCAATCAGCCCCAGCATTTT
NA	TRBV7-2	NA	TRBJ2-5	CASSSGPGETQYF	TGTGCCAGCAGCTCTGGACCGGGGGAGACCCAGTACTTC
NA	TRBV11-2	NA	TRBJ1-3	CASSLAGPSGNTIYF	TGTGCCAGCAGCTTGGCAGGGCCATCTGGAAACACCATATATTTT
NA	TRBV12-3/TRBV12-4	NA	TRBJ2-4	CASSPTSNIQYF	TGTGCCAGCAGTCCTACCTCAAACATTCAGTACTTC
NA	TRBV11-3	TRBD2	TRBJ2-1	CASSSSVTPGLLSYNEQFF	TGTGCCAGCAGCTCTAGTGTCACACCGGGACTACTCTCCTACAATGAGCAGTTCTTC
NA	TRBV7-6	TRBD1	TRBJ2-2	CASSRRQGLSTGELFF	TGTGCCAGCAGCAGACGACAGGGCCTCAGCACCGGGGAGCTGTTTTTT
NA	TRBV7-3	NA	TRBJ1-6	CASSQGYNSPLHF	TGTGCCAGCAGCCAGGGATATAATTCACCCCTCCACTTT
NA	TRBV7-8	NA	TRBJ1-1	CASSFVYGHTNTEAFF	TGTGCCAGCAGCTTTGTCTACGGACACACGAACACTGAAGCTTTCTTT